Listed here are 17 T cell receptor beta chains from one sample, sequenced in a study of identifying expanded T cells in peripheral blood (dated by TCRdb to about 2019). The library was prepared using the immunoSEQ multiplex PCR assay. The immuneACCESS repertoire file appears here via TCRdb, limited to in-frame rearrangements. These files lack a portion of the clones; in checked studies, under half of the deficit traces to unresolved V genes, and the cause of the others is not known. Present in this sample are some 120,000 clones, 75% to 90% of which were seen just once. The ten largest account for less than 4% of the sample. The sequenced sample consisted of blood. The receptors derive from a person aged 18 to 75 in good health.

J is TRBJ1-1 and V is TRBV27; no clear D. The CDR3 runs to 14 residues. V lost 3 bases to trimming and J lost 5 bases, with 13 bases between them. Germline V gene sequence: CDR1 MNHEY, CDR2 SMNVEV (reference sequence). The CDR3 is CASSLRVLDTEAFF. The DNA of the CDR3 is TGTGCCAGCAGTTTGAGGGTCCTGGATACTGAAGCTTTCTTT.

The chain joins TRBV2 to TRBJ1-5, with a tentative D call TRBD1 (6 bases). CDR1 is SNHLY, CDR2 FYNNEI, per germline. The CDR3 is 13 residues long. The V and J ends lost 4 bases and 5 bases respectively, with 9 bases between them. The CDR3 region is CASSAGEDQPQHF. The CDR3, as DNA: TGTGCCAGCAGTGCAGGGGAGGATCAGCCCCAGCATTTT.

The chain is built from TRBV7-2 and TRBJ2-5; TRBD1 agrees at 7 bases. CDR1 is SGHTA, CDR2 FQGNSA, per germline. The trim removed 3 bases at V and 5 bases at J, leaving 6 bases unmatched. This CDR3 region has 14 residues. The CDR3, as DNA: TGTGCCAGCAGCTTTACAGGGGTTAGCGAGACCCAGTACTTC. Its translation is CASSFTGVSETQYF.

The chain couples TRBV15 to TRBJ2-7, with a tentative D call TRBD1 (5 bases). The V gene's germline CDR1 is LNHNV and CDR2 YYDKDF (reference sequence). The germline V and J ends were trimmed by 0 bases and 3 bases, with 12 bases remaining between them. The CDR3 is made up of 15 amino acids. The CDR3 is CATSRDSSDNYEQYF. The CDR3 region has the DNA TGTGCCACCAGCAGAGATAGTTCGGACAACTACGAGCAGTACTTC.

This clone has just a few counts. The chain's CDR3 is CASSEAGGQPQHF. DNA for the CDR3: TGTGCCAGCAGTGAAGCGGGGGGGCAGCCCCAGCATTTT. The chain employs TRBV2 and TRBJ1-5; D is perhaps TRBD1 (5 bases). This CDR3 region has 13 residues. V was pared by 0 bases and J by 7 bases, with 7 bases between. Germline lookup yields CDR1 SNHLY and CDR2 FYNNEI.

The J gene is TRBJ1-3, the V gene TRBV7-8; D gene ambiguous. The V end lost 5 bases, the J end lost 3 bases, and 11 bases lay between the germline ends. The germline CDR1 and CDR2 sequences are SGHVS and FQNEAQ. The CDR3 extends over 14 amino acids. CDR3: CASSAPAGGNTIYF. CDR3 nucleotides: TGTGCCAGCAGCGCCCCCGCGGGTGGAAACACCATATATTTT.

This clone was observed a single time. This chain uses TRBV5-8 with TRBJ2-1, with 8 bases lining up with TRBD2. V lost 2 bases to trimming and J lost 8 bases; unmatched junction nucleotides: 6. CDR1 and CDR2 from the germline V gene are SGHTS and YDEGEE. This CDR3 is built from 14 residues. CDR3 in amino acids: CASSLFGGAYEQFF. The CDR3 DNA reads TGTGCCAGCAGCTTATTCGGGGGGGCCTATGAGCAGTTCTTC. Variable domain in full (rest from reference TRBV5-8 and TRBJ2-1): EAGVTQSPTHLIKTRGQQATLRCSPISGHTSVYWYQQALGLGLQFLLWYDEGEERNRGNFPPRFSGRQFPNYSSELNVNALELEDSALYLCASSLFGGAYEQFFGPGTRLTVL.

The J gene is TRBJ1-2, the V gene TRBV4-3, with 8 bases matching TRBD1. The ends lost 0 bases at V and 7 bases at J; junction bases unmatched: 10. This CDR3 has 16 residues. Germline CDR1 reads LGHNA; CDR2 reads YSLEER. As DNA, the CDR3 is TGCGCCAGCAGCCAAGATCGTGTGACAGGGGTTTTTGGCTACACCTTC. Translating gives CASSQDRVTGVFGYTF.

The chain is built from TRBV30 and TRBJ2-7; no clear D. Between the trimmed V and J ends, which lost 0 bases and 9 bases, there was a span of 15 bases. CDR1 is GTSNPN and CDR2 is SVGIG in the germline V gene (reference sequence). The CDR3 has 13 amino acids. The chain's CDR3 is CAWSVDSASGQYF. CDR3 coding DNA: TGTGCCTGGAGTGTAGATTCAGCATCAGGGCAGTACTTC.

The chain is built from TRBV27 and TRBJ1-1; tentatively, D is TRBD1 (6 bases). With 1 base removed from V and 1 base from J, the gap between germline ends came to 10 bases. This CDR3 has 15 amino acids. Germline V lookup: CDR1 MNHEY, CDR2 SMNVEV (reference sequence). CDR3 loop: CASSLFTGRNTEAFF. The DNA of the CDR3 is TGTGCCAGCAGTTTATTTACAGGGAGGAACACTGAAGCTTTCTTT.

The rearrangement uses TRBV4-3 and TRBJ2-1, with 8 bases identical to TRBD1. Looked up from germline, CDR1 is LGHNA and CDR2 is YSLEER. With V trimmed by 4 bases and J by 7 bases, 6 bases remained unmatched. CDR3 size: 14 residues. CDR3 bases: TGCGCCAGCAGCCGGAATACAGGGGGAAATGAGCAGTTCTTC. It yields the protein CASSRNTGGNEQFF.

In this sample, this clone turned up once. This rearrangement joins TRBV4-1 to TRBJ2-1; 8 bases map to TRBD2. CDR3 size: 15 residues. V shed 4 bases, J shed 2 bases, and the junction held 4 bases outside the gene matches. The germline V gene encodes CDR1 MGHRA and CDR2 YSYEKL. The DNA for the CDR3 is TGCGCCAGCAGCCCGTATAGCGGGACCTACAATGAGCAGTTCTTC. Translation: CASSPYSGTYNEQFF.

V usage is TRBV5-6 and J usage is TRBJ1-1; D uncertain. The germline gives CDR1 SGHDT, CDR2 YYEEEE. The CDR3 runs to 14 residues. V was trimmed by 2 bases and J by 7 bases, leaving 15 bases between them. The CDR3 region has the DNA TGTGCCAGCAGCTTTCGGTCGTTGTCTATTGAAGCTTTCTTT. Translated: CASSFRSLSIEAFF.

This chain connects TRBV2 to TRBJ2-5; tentative D call: TRBD1 (5 bases). The CDR3 has 13 residues. The germline CDR1 and CDR2 sequences are SNHLY and FYNNEI. Trimming removed 2 bases from V and 3 bases from J, with 7 bases in between. The CDR3, as DNA: TGTGCCAGCAGTGAATTCAGGGAAGAGACCCAGTACTTC. This translates into CASSEFREETQYF.

The J gene is TRBJ1-2, the V gene TRBV5-1; TRBD1 is a possible D gene (5 bases). Germline V lookup: CDR1 SGHRS, CDR2 YFSETQ. CDR3 length: 13 amino acids. V dropped 3 bases and J dropped 4 bases, with 10 bases sitting between them. In nucleotides, the CDR3 is TGCGCCAGCAGCTGGGGACGGGTCTATGGCTACACCTTC. Protein sequence: CASSWGRVYGYTF.

The rearrangement joins TRBV6-6 to TRBJ1-1, with no clear D. Germline V gives CDR1 MNHNY, CDR2 SVGAGI (reference sequence). The CDR3 loop spans 12 amino acids. V lost 6 bases to trimming and J lost 8 bases, with 13 bases between them. Written as DNA, the CDR3 is TGTGCCAGCAGCTACCGGGAGGCCGAAGCTTTCTTT. Its protein product is CASSYREAEAFF.

The DNA for the CDR3 is TGTGCCAGCAGCCCCTGGACAGGCGGCACTGAAGCTTTCTTT. Translated, it gives CASSPWTGGTEAFF. The chain joins TRBV7-2 to TRBJ1-1; 7 bases align to TRBD1. The length of the CDR3 is 14 residues. V gave up 5 bases and J gave up 4 bases; unmatched junction bases: 7. Germline values: CDR1 SGHTA, CDR2 FQGNSA.